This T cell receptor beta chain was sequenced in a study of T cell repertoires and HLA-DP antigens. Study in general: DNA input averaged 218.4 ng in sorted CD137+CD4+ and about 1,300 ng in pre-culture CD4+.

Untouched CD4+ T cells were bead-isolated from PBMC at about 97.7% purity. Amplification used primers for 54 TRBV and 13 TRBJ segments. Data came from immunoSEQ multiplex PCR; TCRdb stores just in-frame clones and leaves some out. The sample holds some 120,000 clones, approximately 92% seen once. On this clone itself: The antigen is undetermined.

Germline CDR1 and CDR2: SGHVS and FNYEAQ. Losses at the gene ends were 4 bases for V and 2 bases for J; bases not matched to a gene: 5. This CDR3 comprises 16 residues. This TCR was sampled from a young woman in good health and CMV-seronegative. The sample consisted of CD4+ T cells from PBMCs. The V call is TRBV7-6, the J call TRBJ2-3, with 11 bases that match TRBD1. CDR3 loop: CASSSRDRGYTDTQYF. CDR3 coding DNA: TGTGCCAGCAGCTCCCGGGACAGGGGGTACACAGATACGCAGTATTTT.